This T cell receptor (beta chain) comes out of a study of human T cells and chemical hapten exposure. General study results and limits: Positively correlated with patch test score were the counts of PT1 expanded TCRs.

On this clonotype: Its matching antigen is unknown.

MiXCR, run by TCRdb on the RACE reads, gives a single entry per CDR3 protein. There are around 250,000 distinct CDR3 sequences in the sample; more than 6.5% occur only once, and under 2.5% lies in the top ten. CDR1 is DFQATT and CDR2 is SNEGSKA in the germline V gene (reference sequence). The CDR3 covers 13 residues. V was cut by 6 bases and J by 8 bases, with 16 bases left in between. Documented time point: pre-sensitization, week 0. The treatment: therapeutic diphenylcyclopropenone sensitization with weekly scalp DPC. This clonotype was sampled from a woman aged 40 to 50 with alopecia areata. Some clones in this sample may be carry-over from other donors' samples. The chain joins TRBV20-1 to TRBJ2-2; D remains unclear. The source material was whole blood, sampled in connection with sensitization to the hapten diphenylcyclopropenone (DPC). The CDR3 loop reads CSAIGPAPGELFF. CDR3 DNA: TGCAGTGCCATCGGACCGGCCCCGGGGGAGCTGTTTTTT.